Each of the 8 T cell receptor beta chains below was sequenced from the same sample in a study of neurological immune-mediated disorders. TCRdb re-analysed the 5' RACE reads in MiXCR, keeping a single row per CDR3 protein. In the table there are under 90,000 distinct CDR3 sequences, about 9.3% of which are singletons. Source material: PBMCs. These receptors all stem from a man aged 40-50 years in good health.

This clonotype was seen repeatedly, ten times or more. The V and J genes are TRBV6-5 and TRBJ1-5; no clear D. With 0 bases removed from V and 3 bases from J, the gap between germline ends came to 9 bases. The CDR3 contains 15 residues. Germline-derived CDR1 and CDR2 are MNHEY and SVGAGI. CDR3 sequence: CASSYSSRTNQPQHF. As DNA, the CDR3 is TGTGCCAGCAGTTACTCGAGCAGGACCAATCAGCCCCAGCATTTT.

Many counts were recorded for this clonotype. J is TRBJ2-2 and V is TRBV29-1; D gene uncertain. Deletions cut 3 bases from V and 7 bases from J, with 12 bases between. Germline V CDR1 and CDR2: SQVTM, ANQGSEA. CDR3 size: 13 residues. The CDR3: CSVDDSEHGELFF. CDR3 sequence (DNA): TGCAGCGTTGACGATAGTGAGCACGGGGAGCTGTTTTTT.

This clonotype has ten or more counts. The chain links TRBV7-9 to TRBJ2-1; D gene uncertain. Trimming left V 5 bases short and J 7 bases short, with 6 bases between. This CDR3 is built from 11 residues. Per the germline V gene, CDR1 is SEHNR and CDR2 is FQNEAQ (reference sequence). CDR3 protein: CASSETNEQFF. The CDR3 DNA follows: TGTGCCAGCAGCGAGACTAATGAGCAGTTCTTC.

Ten or more counts support this clonotype. The chain is built from TRBV3-1 and TRBJ1-1; TRBD1 agrees at 8 bases. Germline CDR1 is LGHDT and CDR2 is YNNKEL (reference sequence). V shed 3 bases and J 6 bases; nucleotides not matched to a gene: 6. The CDR3 length is 14 residues. The CDR3 sequence is CASSQAGQGAEAFF. The CDR3 nucleotides read TGTGCCAGCAGCCAGGCCGGACAGGGAGCTGAAGCTTTCTTT.

There are many counts of this clonotype. V usage is TRBV6-1 and J usage is TRBJ2-2; 9 bases map to TRBD1. The CDR3 has 15 residues. The V gene's germline CDR1 is MNHNS and CDR2 SASEGT. The V gene end was trimmed by 3 bases and the J gene end by 7 bases; junction bases not matched to a gene: 6. The CDR3 reads CASSDGTGSGGELFF. Here the CDR3 DNA reads TGTGCCAGCAGTGATGGGACAGGGTCGGGCGGGGAGCTGTTTTTT.

To note about this clonotype: This could be a read error, since a much larger clone is one nucleotide away. This sequence joins TRBV7-9 and TRBJ2-7, with unresolved D. The ends were cut back, 2 bases at V and 6 bases at J, with 8 bases in the middle. This CDR3 has 12 amino acids. In germline, CDR1 is SEHNR, CDR2 FQNEAQ (reference sequence). For the CDR3, the DNA is TGTGCCAGCAGCTTACTTGGCAGCGAGCAGTACTTC. It codes for CASSLLGSEQYF. Looking up the rest from reference TRBV7-9 and TRBJ2-7 gives the full variable domain: DTGVSQNPRHKITKRGQNVTFRCDPISEHNRLYWYRQTLGQGPEFLTYFQNEAQLEKSRLLSDRFSAERPKGSFSTLEIQRTEQGDSAMYLCASSLLGSEQYFGPGTRLTVT.

This clonotype was seen at least ten times. The chain carries TRBV28 and TRBJ2-7, with 9 bases fitting TRBD1. Germline assignment: CDR1 MDHEN and CDR2 SYDVKM. V trimming: 4 bases; J trimming: 3 bases; junction bases outside the gene matches: 7. The length of the CDR3 is 15 residues. CDR3: CASSSPGQGYYEQYF. The CDR3 DNA reads TGTGCCAGCAGTTCCCCGGGACAGGGATACTACGAGCAGTACTTC.

This clonotype was observed at least ten times. The gene calls are TRBV15 and TRBJ1-4; tentatively, D is TRBD1 (6 bases). Germline loops: CDR1 LNHNV, CDR2 YYDKDF (reference sequence). The CDR3 has 13 amino acids. The V gene lost 2 bases and the J gene lost 10 bases, with 11 bases spanning the gap. In nucleotides, the CDR3 is TGTGCCACCAGCAGAAGGTTGGGGGCAAAACTGTTTTTT. Its translation is CATSRRLGAKLFF.